This T cell receptor (beta chain) was recovered during a study of blood T cell repertoires in COVID-19. For the study at large: COVID-19 samples from acute and convalescent phases originated in the United States, Italy and Spain.

This clone was picked up one time. In the original processing: Nucleated cell number was recorded as an estimate derived from reference gene primer amplification. The assay was immunoSEQ multiplex PCR, and TCRdb's table has in-frame clones only and misses some. That table supplies the V and J calls and clone size; D and trimming were determined from the DNA. Among some 230,000 clones listed, about 79% were seen once. Trimming removed 4 bases from V and 2 bases from J; junction bases left unmatched: 6. CDR3 size: 15 residues. CDR1 and CDR2 from the germline V gene are SNHLY and FYNNEI. Adults between about 18 and 95 years of age took part from 20 to 25 US areas.

The chain has TRBV2 and TRBJ2-3, with 7 bases lining up with TRBD2. The specimen sequenced was PBMCs or T cells enriched from blood (not recorded which). The receptor comes from a woman in her thirties or forties with acute COVID-19. CDR3: CASSVSGLYTDTQYF. The DNA for the CDR3 is TGTGCCAGCAGTGTTAGCGGGTTATACACAGATACGCAGTATTTT.